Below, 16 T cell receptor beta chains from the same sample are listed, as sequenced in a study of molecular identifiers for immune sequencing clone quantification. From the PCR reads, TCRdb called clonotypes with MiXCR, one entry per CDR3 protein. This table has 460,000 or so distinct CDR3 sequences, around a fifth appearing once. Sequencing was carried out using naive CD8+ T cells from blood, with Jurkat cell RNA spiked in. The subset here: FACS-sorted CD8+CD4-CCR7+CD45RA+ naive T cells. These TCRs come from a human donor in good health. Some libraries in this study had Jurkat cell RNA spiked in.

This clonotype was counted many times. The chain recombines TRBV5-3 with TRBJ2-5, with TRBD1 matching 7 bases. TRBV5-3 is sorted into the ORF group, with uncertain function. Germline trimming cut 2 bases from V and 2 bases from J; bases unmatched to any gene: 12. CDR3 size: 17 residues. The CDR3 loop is CARSFTYGTAFQETQYF. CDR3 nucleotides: TGTGCCAGAAGCTTTACGTACGGGACAGCCTTTCAAGAGACCCAGTACTTC.

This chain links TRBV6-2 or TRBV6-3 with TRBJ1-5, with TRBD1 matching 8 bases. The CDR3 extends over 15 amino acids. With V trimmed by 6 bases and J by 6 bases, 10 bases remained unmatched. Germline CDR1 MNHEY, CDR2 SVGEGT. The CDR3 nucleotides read TGTGCCAGCAGCCGATCAGGGGGCGCAGGTCAGCCCCAGCATTTT. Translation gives CASSRSGGAGQPQHF.

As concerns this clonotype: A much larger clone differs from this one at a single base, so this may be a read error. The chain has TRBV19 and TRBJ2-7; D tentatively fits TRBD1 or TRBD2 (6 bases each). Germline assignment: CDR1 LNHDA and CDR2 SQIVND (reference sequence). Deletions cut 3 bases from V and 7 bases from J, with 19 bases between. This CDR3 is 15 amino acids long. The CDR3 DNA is TGTGCCAGTAGTATGTCAGGGGCGGACTACGCGGAGCAGTACTTC. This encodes CASSMSGADYAEQYF.

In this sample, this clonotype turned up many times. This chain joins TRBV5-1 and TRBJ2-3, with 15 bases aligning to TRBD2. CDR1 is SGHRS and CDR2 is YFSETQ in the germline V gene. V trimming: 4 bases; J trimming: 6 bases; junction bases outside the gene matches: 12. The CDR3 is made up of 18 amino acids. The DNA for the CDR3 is TGCGCCAGCAGCAGGCTCGGACTAGCGGGAGGGCCCACTGATACGCAGTATTTT. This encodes CASSRLGLAGGPTDTQYF.

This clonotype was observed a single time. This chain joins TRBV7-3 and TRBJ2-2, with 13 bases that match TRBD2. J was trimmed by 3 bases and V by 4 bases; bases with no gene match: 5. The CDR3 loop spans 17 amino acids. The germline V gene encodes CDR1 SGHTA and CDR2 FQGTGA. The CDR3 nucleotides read TGTGCCAGCAGCTCGGGACTAGCGGGGCTCCACACCGGGGAGCTGTTTTTT. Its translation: CASSSGLAGLHTGELFF.

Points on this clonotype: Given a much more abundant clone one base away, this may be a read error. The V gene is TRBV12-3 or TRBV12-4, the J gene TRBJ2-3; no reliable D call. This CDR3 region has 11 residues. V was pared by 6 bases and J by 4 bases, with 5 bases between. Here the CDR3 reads CASSVADTQYF. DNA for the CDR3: TGTGCCAGCAGCGTCGCAGATACGCAGTATTTT.

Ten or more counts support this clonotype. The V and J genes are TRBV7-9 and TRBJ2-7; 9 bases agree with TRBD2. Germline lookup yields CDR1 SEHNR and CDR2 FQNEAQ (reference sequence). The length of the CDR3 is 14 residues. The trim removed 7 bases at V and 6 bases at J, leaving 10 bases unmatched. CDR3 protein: CASTPSGAGGEQYF. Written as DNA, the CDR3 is TGTGCCAGCACCCCGTCTGGAGCGGGAGGCGAGCAGTACTTC. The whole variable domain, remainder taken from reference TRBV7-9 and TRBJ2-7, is DTGVSQNPRHKITKRGQNVTFRCDPISEHNRLYWYRQTLGQGPEFLTYFQNEAQLEKSRLLSDRFSAERPKGSFSTLEIQRTEQGDSAMYLCASTPSGAGGEQYFGPGTRLTVT.

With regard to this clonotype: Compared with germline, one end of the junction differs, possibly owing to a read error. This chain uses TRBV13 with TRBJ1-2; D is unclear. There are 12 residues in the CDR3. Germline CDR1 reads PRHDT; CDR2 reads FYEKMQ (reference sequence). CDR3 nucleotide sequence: TGTGCCAGCAGCTCCCAAAACTATGGCTACATCTTC. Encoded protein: CASSSQNYGYIF.

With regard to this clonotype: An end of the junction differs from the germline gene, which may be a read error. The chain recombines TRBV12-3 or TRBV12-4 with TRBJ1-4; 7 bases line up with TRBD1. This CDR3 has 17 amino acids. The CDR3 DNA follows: TGTGCCAGCAGTTTAGTATTATCTGGGACAGTAAATGAAAAACCGTTTTTT. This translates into CASSLVLSGTVNEKPFF.

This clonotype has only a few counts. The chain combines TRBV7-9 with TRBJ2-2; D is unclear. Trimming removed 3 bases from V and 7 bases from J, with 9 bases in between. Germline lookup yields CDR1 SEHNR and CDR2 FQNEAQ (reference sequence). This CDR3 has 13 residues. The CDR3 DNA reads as TGTGCCAGCAGCTTGGCTTTGGTCGGGGAGCTGTTTTTT. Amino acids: CASSLALVGELFF.

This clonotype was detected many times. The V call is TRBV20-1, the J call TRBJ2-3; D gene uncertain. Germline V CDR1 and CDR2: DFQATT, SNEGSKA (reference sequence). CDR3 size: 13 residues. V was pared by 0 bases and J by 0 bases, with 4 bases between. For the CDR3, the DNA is TGCAGTGCTAGAGAGCGGAGCACAGATACGCAGTATTTT. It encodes CSARERSTDTQYF.

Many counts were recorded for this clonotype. The CDR3 here is CASSMTSMNTEAFF. DNA of the CDR3: TGTGCCAGCAGCATGACAAGTATGAACACTGAAGCTTTCTTT. The chain recombines TRBV13 with TRBJ1-1, with no clear D. Germline lookup yields CDR1 PRHDT and CDR2 FYEKMQ (reference sequence). The CDR3 is made up of 14 amino acids. Deletions cut 5 bases from V and 0 bases from J, with 10 bases between.

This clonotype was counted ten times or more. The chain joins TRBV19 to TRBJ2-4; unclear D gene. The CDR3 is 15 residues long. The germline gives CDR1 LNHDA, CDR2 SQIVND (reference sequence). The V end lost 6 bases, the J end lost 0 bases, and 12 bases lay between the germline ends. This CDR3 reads CASRRSTVAKNIQYF. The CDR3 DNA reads TGTGCCAGTAGAAGATCGACGGTAGCCAAAAACATTCAGTACTTC.

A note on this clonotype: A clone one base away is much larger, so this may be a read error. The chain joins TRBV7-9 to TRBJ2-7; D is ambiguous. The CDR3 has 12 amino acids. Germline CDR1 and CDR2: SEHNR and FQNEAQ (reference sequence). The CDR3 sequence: CASSLGVDERYF. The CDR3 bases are TGTGCCAGCAGCTTGGGTGTCGACGAGCGGTACTTC.

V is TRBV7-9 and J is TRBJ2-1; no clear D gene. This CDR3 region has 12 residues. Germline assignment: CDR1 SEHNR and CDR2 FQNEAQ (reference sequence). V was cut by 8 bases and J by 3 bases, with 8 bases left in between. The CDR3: CASRTNYNEQFF. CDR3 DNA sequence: TGTGCCAGCCGGACCAACTACAATGAGCAGTTCTTC.

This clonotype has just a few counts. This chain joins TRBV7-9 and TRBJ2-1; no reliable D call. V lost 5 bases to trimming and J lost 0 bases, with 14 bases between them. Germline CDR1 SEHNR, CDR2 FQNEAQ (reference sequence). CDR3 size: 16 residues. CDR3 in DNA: TGTGCCAGCAGCCCCCTGGGGTCCCGCTCCTACAATGAGCAGTTCTTC. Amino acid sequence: CASSPLGSRSYNEQFF.